This T cell receptor (beta chain) was retrieved from a study of OX40 agonist ivuxolimab in advanced cancers. Study-wide context: Three patients showed partial responses: one hepatocellular carcinoma and two cutaneous melanoma cases.

Broader study findings: On average, CD8+ T cells showed a greater number of expanded clones than CD4+. Clonal expansion among partial responders at 0.1-3.0 mg/kg ranked near the lowest.

Method: immunoSEQ multiplex PCR; TCRdb's copy keeps in-frame clones and lacks some. The table lists roughly 41,000 clones, approximately 88% of them singletons. Blood draws occurred at baseline, cycle 4 day 1, and cycle 7 day 1. This CDR3 spans 12 amino acids. The V gene's germline CDR1 is MNHEY and CDR2 SVGAGI. V was trimmed by 4 bases and J by 6 bases, leaving 10 bases between them. On this clone: The antigen is undetermined.

The TCR was taken from an adult with an advanced solid tumor such as melanoma, head and neck, liver or kidney cancer. The chain joins TRBV6-5 to TRBJ2-7; D perhaps matches TRBD2 (5 bases). The material sequenced was CD4+ or CD8+ T cells sorted from blood, taken in a trial of the OX40 agonist ivuxolimab. The CDR3 protein is CASSLTRGEQYF. The CDR3 bases are TGTGCCAGCAGTTTGACTCGGGGCGAGCAGTACTTC.